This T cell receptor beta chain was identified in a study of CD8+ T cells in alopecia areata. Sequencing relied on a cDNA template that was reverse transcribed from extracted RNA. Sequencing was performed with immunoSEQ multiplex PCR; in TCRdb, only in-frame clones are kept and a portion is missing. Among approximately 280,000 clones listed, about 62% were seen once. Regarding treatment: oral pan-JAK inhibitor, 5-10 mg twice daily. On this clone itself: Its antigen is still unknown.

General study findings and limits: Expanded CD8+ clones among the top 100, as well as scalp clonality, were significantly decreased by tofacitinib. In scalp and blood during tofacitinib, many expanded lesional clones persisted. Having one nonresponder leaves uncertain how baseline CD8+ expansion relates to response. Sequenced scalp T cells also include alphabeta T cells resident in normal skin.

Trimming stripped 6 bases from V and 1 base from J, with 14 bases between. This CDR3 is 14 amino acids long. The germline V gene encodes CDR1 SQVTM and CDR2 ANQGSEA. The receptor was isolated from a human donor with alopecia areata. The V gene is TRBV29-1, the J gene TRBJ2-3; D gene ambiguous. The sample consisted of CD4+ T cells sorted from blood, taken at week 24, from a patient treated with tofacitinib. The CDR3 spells CSVAKTARTDTQYF. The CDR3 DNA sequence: TGCAGCGTCGCAAAGACGGCACGCACAGATACGCAGTATTTT.